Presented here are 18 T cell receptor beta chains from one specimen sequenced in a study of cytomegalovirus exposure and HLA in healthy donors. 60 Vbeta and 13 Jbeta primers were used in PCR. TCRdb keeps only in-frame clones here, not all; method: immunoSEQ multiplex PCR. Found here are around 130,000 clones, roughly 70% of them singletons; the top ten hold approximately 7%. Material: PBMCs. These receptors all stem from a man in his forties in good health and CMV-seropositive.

The CDR3 spells CAWSVLGGNTDTQYF. The CDR3 DNA sequence: TGTGCCTGGAGTGTTTTGGGAGGGAACACAGATACGCAGTATTTT. The chain combines TRBV30 with TRBJ2-3; 7 positions match TRBD2. Germline trimming cut 0 bases from V and 2 bases from J; bases unmatched to any gene: 5. This CDR3 spans 15 amino acids. The germline V gene has CDR1 GTSNPN and CDR2 SVGIG (reference sequence).

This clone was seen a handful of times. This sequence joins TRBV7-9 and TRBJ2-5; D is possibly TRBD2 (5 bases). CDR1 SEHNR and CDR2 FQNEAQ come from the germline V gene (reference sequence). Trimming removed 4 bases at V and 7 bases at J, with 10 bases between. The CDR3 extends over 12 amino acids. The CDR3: CASSSDGMTQYF. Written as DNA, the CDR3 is TGTGCCAGCAGCTCCGACGGGATGACCCAGTACTTC.

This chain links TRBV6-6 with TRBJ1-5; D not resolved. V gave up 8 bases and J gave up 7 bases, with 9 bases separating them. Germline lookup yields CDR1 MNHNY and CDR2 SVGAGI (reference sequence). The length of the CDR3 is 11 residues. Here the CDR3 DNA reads TGTGCCAGCGGTGTCGCGCAGCCCCAGCATTTT. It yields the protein CASGVAQPQHF.

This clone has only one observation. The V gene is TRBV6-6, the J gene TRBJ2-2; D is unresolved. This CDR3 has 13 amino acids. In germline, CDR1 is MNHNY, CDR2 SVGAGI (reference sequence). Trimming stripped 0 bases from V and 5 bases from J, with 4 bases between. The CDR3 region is CASSYSGTGELFF. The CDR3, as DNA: TGTGCCAGCAGTTACTCCGGGACCGGGGAGCTGTTTTTT.

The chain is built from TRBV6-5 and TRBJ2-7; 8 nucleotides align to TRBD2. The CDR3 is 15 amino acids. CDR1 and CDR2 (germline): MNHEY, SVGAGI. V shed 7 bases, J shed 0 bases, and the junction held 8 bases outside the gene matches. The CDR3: CASTQPGGSSYEQYF. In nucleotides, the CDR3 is TGTGCCAGCACCCAACCGGGGGGGAGCTCCTACGAGCAGTACTTC.

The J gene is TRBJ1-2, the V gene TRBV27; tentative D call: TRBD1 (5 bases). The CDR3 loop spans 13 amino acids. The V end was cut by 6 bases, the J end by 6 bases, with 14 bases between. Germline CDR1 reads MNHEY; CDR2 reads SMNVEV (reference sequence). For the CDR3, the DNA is TGTGCCAGCAGAACAGCCACCAGGGATGGCTACACCTTC. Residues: CASRTATRDGYTF.

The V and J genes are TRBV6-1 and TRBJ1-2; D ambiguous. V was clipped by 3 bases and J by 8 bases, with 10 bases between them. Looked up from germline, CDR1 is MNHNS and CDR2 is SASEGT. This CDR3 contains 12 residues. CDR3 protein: CASSERAAGYTF. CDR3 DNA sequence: TGTGCCAGCAGTGAGAGGGCGGCAGGCTACACCTTC.

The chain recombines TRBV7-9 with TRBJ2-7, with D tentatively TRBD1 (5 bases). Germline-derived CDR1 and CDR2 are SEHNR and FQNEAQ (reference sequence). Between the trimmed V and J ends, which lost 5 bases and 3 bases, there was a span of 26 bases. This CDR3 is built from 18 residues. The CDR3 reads CASSPTYSRRQGHYEQYF. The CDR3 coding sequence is TGTGCCAGCAGCCCTACGTACTCCCGGCGTCAGGGCCACTACGAGCAGTACTTC.

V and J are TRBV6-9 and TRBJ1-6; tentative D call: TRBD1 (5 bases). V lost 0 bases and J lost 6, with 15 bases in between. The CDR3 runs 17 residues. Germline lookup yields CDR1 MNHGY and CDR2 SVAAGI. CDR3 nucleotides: TGTGCCAGCAGTTATTCAAGACAGCTAGGCCCTAATTCACCCCTCCACTTT. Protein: CASSYSRQLGPNSPLHF.

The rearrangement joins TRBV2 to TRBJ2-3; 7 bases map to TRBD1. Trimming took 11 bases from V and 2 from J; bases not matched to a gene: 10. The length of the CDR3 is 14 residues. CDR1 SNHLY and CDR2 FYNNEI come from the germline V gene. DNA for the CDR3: TGTGCCGGCCGGGACAGCCATTCCACAGATACGCAGTATTTT. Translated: CAGRDSHSTDTQYF.

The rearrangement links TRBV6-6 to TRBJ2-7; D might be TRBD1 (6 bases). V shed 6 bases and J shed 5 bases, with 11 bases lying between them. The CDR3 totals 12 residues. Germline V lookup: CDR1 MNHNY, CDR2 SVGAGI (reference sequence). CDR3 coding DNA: TGTGCCAGCAGACCTGGACAGAACGAGCAGTACTTC. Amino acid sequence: CASRPGQNEQYF.

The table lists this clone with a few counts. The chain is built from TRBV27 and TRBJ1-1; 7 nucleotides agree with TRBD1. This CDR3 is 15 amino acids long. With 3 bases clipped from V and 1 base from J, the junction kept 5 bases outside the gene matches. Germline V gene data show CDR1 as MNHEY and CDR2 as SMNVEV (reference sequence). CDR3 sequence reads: CASSFSNRGNTEAFF. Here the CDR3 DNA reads TGTGCCAGCAGTTTCTCAAACAGGGGGAACACTGAAGCTTTCTTT.

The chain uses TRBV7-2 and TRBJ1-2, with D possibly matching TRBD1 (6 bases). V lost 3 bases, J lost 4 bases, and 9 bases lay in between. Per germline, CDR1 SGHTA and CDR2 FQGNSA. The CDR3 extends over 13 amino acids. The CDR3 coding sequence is TGTGCCAGCAGCTTCGGACAGCTCTATGGCTACACCTTC. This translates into CASSFGQLYGYTF.

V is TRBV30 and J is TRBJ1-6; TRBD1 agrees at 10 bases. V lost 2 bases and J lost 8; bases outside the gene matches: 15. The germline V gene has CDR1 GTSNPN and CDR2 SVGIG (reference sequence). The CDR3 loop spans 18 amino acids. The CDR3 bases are TGTGCCTGGAGTAAGGGACAGGGGAGAGCTATAGTTGATTCACCCCTCCACTTT. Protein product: CAWSKGQGRAIVDSPLHF.

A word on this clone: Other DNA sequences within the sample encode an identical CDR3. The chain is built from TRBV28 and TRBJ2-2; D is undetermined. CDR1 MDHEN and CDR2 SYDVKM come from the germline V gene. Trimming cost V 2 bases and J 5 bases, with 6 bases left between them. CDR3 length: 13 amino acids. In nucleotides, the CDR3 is TGTGCCAGCAGTTTAGGCGGAACCGGGGAGCTGTTTTTT. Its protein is CASSLGGTGELFF.

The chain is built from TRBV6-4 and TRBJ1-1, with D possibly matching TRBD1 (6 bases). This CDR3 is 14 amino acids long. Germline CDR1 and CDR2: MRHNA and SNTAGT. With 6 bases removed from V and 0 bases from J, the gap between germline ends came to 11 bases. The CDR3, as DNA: TGTGCCAGCAGCCCCTCAGGGGTGAACACTGAAGCTTTCTTT. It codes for CASSPSGVNTEAFF.

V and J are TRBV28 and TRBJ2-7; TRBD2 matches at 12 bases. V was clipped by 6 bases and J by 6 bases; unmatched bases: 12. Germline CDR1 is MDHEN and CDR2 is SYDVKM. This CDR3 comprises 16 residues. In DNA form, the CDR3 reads TGTGCCAGCAGCTCCCTAGCGGGAGGGCCTTTTTGCGAGCAGTACTTC. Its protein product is CASSSLAGGPFCEQYF. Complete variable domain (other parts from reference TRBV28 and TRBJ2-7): DVKVTQSSRYLVKRTGEKVFLECVQDMDHENMFWYRQDPGLGLRLIYFSYDVKMKEKGDIPEGYSVSREKKERFSLILESASTNQTSMYLCASSSLAGGPFCEQYFGPGTRLTVT.

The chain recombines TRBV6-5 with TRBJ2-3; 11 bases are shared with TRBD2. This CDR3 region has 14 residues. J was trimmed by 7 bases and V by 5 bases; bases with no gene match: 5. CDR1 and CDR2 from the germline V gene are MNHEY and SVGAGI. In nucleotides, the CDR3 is TGTGCCAGCAGTCTAGCGGGGGGCCGCAATACGCAGTATTTT. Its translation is CASSLAGGRNTQYF.